This T cell receptor beta chain came from a study of cytomegalovirus exposure and HLA in healthy donors. Findings and limits, study-wide: In vitro confirmation showed a few CMV-associated chains to be CMV antigen specific. Trimming of TCR beta V- and J-genes showed a link, identified in a later analysis, to a missense DCLRE1C variant.

13 Jbeta primers and 60 Vbeta primers were used for the PCR. Repertoires were generated with immunoSEQ multiplex PCR, while TCRdb's copy carries only in-frame clones and drops some. The sample consists of about 150,000 clones, roughly 83% of them appearing once. To note about this clone: Its antigen is undetermined.

Germline V gene data show CDR1 as SGHAT and CDR2 as FQNNGV. The CDR3 is 13 residues long. V lost 1 base and J 3 bases, leaving 6 bases between the germline ends. The chain couples TRBV11-2 to TRBJ1-1; possibly TRBD1 for D (6 bases). Material for sequencing was PBMCs. The sequence derives from a woman aged 18 to 35 in good health and CMV-seronegative. CDR3 amino acids: CASSLAGDTEAFF. The CDR3 DNA reads TGTGCCAGCAGCTTAGCAGGGGACACTGAAGCTTTCTTT.